Presented here are 15 T cell receptor beta chains from one specimen sequenced in a study of early T cells in non-severe SARS-CoV-2 infection. TCRdb re-derived calls from the 5' RACE reads in MiXCR, one entry per CDR3 protein. The sample holds some 29,000 distinct CDR3 sequences, more than 4.5% seen once. The source material was whole blood. Every receptor here comes from an adult who was a healthcare worker with PCR-confirmed SARS-CoV-2 infection or an uninfected control (not recorded which).

This clonotype showed up many times. The chain carries TRBV7-8 and TRBJ2-6; 9 positions agree with TRBD1. Germline CDR1 and CDR2: SGHVS and FQNEAQ. The CDR3 consists of 18 residues. After removal of 4 bases from V and 2 bases from J, the junction contained 9 bases not matched to a gene. The CDR3, as DNA: TGTGCCAGCAGCTACCTAGCCGGGACAGGGACTGGGGCCAACGTCCTGACTTTC. Translation: CASSYLAGTGTGANVLTF.

This clonotype was found many times. The chain carries TRBV7-9 and TRBJ1-5; 8 nucleotides line up with TRBD1. J lost 5 bases, V lost 3 bases, and 12 bases had no gene match. The CDR3 extends over 17 amino acids. CDR1 is SEHNR, CDR2 FQNEAQ, per germline (reference sequence). This CDR3 reads CASSFSSPTGAHQPQHF. For the CDR3, the DNA is TGTGCCAGCAGCTTCAGCTCTCCGACAGGGGCACATCAGCCCCAGCATTTT.

This clonotype is a singleton in its sample. The chain couples TRBV7-9 to TRBJ1-1; D uncertain. The germline V gene encodes CDR1 SEHNR and CDR2 FQNEAQ (reference sequence). V lost 8 bases, J lost 1 base, and 11 bases lay in between. The CDR3 runs 13 residues. The CDR3 protein is CASSRITNTEAFF. CDR3 DNA sequence: TGTGCCAGCTCCCGGATTACGAACACTGAAGCTTTCTTT.

The CDR3 sequence is CASSYVAGFNSPLHF. The CDR3 nucleotides read TGTGCCAGCAGTTACGTTGCAGGGTTTAATTCACCCCTCCACTTT. V gene TRBV6-5 combines with J gene TRBJ1-6; weak D call: TRBD1 (5 bases). Germline V gene sequence: CDR1 MNHEY, CDR2 SVGAGI. V dropped 2 bases and J dropped 6 bases, with 11 bases sitting between them. This CDR3 is 15 amino acids long.

This clonotype was seen at least ten times. The chain recombines TRBV18 with TRBJ2-7; TRBD1 matches at 9 bases. V dropped 0 bases and J dropped 1; count of bases not matched to a gene: 4. The CDR3 length is 16 residues. Germline CDR1 is KGHSH and CDR2 is LQKENI. The CDR3 sequence is CASSPPRGQGSYEQYF. The CDR3 DNA is TGTGCCAGCTCACCACCGCGAGGACAGGGGTCCTACGAGCAGTACTTC.

At least ten counts were recorded for this clonotype. J is TRBJ1-1 and V is TRBV6-2 or TRBV6-3; D remains ambiguous. Per the germline V gene, CDR1 is MNHEY and CDR2 is SVGEGT. This CDR3 is 12 amino acids long. V gave up 6 bases and J gave up 5 bases, with 10 bases separating them. The CDR3 DNA sequence: TGTGCCAGCAGACCCGGTCAGACTGAAGCTTTCTTT. Translating gives CASRPGQTEAFF.

This clonotype was seen more than once but under ten times. The rearrangement joins TRBV7-2 to TRBJ1-6; D is uncertain. CDR3 size: 15 residues. Germline V gene data show CDR1 as SGHTA and CDR2 as FQGNSA. Trimming left V 0 bases short and J 4 bases short, with 7 bases between. CDR3 nucleotides: TGTGCCAGCAGCTTAGCGAGGACTTATAATTCACCCCTCCACTTT. It is translated as CASSLARTYNSPLHF.

The rearrangement links TRBV5-6 to TRBJ1-1, with D unresolved. CDR1 is SGHDT and CDR2 is YYEEEE in the germline V gene. V gave up 0 bases and J gave up 6 bases, with 3 bases separating them. The CDR3 loop spans 11 amino acids. The CDR3 DNA follows: TGTGCCAGCAGCTTGGCAGCTGAAGCTTTCTTT. As protein: CASSLAAEAFF.

The chain joins TRBV20-1 to TRBJ2-1, with 12 bases matching TRBD2. This CDR3 has 13 amino acids. Germline V gene sequence: CDR1 DFQATT, CDR2 SNEGSKA (reference sequence). After removal of 6 bases from V and 9 bases from J, the junction contained 6 bases not matched to a gene. CDR3 DNA: TGCAGTGCCGCTAGCGGGAGGGCCTCTGAGCAGTTCTTC. This gives the protein CSAASGRASEQFF.

This clonotype was observed a handful of times. The chain uses TRBV10-3 and TRBJ1-1, with D perhaps TRBD1 (5 bases). V was trimmed by 6 bases and J by 1 base, leaving 12 bases between them. Germline V CDR1 and CDR2: ENHRY, SYGVKD. This CDR3 is built from 14 residues. The CDR3 reads CAIRDGTANTEAFF. The CDR3 DNA follows: TGTGCCATCAGGGACGGGACGGCGAACACTGAAGCTTTCTTT.

This chain links TRBV25-1 with TRBJ2-1; D remains unclear. Per the germline V gene, CDR1 is MGHDK and CDR2 is SYGVNS. Trimming removed 4 bases from V and 9 bases from J, with 7 bases in between. The CDR3 extends over 11 amino acids. The CDR3 nucleotides read TGTGCCAGCAGTGGAGCTCGTGAGCAGTTCTTC. It encodes CASSGAREQFF.

This clonotype was recorded a few times. The J gene is TRBJ2-1, the V gene TRBV24-1; 9 bases map to TRBD2. The length of the CDR3 is 16 residues. Looked up from germline, CDR1 is KGHDR and CDR2 is SFDVKD. V shed 8 bases, J shed 0 bases, and the junction held 7 bases outside the gene matches. CDR3 sequence reads: CATTSSGASSYNEQFF. CDR3 bases: TGTGCCACCACTTCTAGCGGGGCGAGCTCCTACAATGAGCAGTTCTTC.

This clonotype was detected ten times or more. The V gene is TRBV12-3 or TRBV12-4, the J gene TRBJ2-7, with D possibly being TRBD1 (6 bases). Trimming shortened V by 8 bases and J by 5 bases, and 13 bases separated the two germline ends. The CDR3 sequence is 12 residues long. In DNA, the CDR3 is TGTGCCAGCTCTGACAGGACAAACGAGCAGTACTTC. Translated: CASSDRTNEQYF.

This clonotype was counted at least ten times. The J gene is TRBJ1-2, the V gene TRBV30; no clear D gene. Trimming pared 0 bases from V and 8 bases from J, leaving 19 bases between. The CDR3 extends over 15 amino acids. Per the germline V gene, CDR1 is GTSNPN and CDR2 is SVGIG (reference sequence). The DNA for the CDR3 is TGTGCCTGGAGTGTACGAGGACGGCCCAGCGGGGGCTACACCTTC. Its translation is CAWSVRGRPSGGYTF.

This clonotype came up many times. Here the CDR3 reads CASSRTGLNNEKLFF. In nucleotides, the CDR3 is TGCGCCAGCAGCCGGACAGGGCTCAATAATGAAAAACTGTTTTTT. This rearrangement joins TRBV5-1 to TRBJ1-4; the match to TRBD1 covers 8 bases. The V gene's germline CDR1 is SGHRS and CDR2 YFSETQ. The CDR3 has 15 residues. The V gene end was trimmed by 4 bases and the J gene end by 4 bases; junction bases not matched to a gene: 6. The whole variable domain, remainder taken from reference TRBV5-1 and TRBJ1-4, is KAGVTQTPRYLIKTRGQQVTLSCSPISGHRSVSWYQQTPGQGLQFLFEYFSETQRNKGNFPGRFSGRQFSNSRSEMNVSTLELGDSALYLCASSRTGLNNEKLFFGSGTQLSVL.